This T cell receptor (beta chain) was profiled in a study of memory CD4+ T cells and cytomegalovirus serostatus. Notes on the study in general: Suggested: most of the CMV-linked TCR signature lies in CD4+ memory cells. Each of 65 to 75 CMV-associated TCRbeta sequences occurred in one to five individuals. A US-trained random forest predicted CMV serostatus with median AUC around 0.9.

This clone was picked up one time. Its antigen is not identified. The sort gate was single viable CD3+CD4+CD8-CD45RO+ cells for memory CD4+ T cells. Serostatus was set by detecting CMV pp150, pp28, p38, p52 IgG. J was trimmed by 3 bases and V by 5 bases; bases with no gene match: 2. Per the germline V gene, CDR1 is SGHAT and CDR2 is FQNNGV. The CDR3 length is 14 residues. Profiled with immunoSEQ multiplex PCR; TCRdb holds only in-frame clones, not every one. The table shows under 55,000 clones, with more than 70% occurring only once. The sequence derives from an adult in good health and CMV-seropositive. The material sequenced was memory CD4+ T cells from blood. V is TRBV11-2 and J is TRBJ2-3, with TRBD2 matching 10 bases. The CDR3 bases are TGTGCCAGCAGCCGAGCGGGGGGGACAGATACGCAGTATTTT. This codes for CASSRAGGTDTQYF.